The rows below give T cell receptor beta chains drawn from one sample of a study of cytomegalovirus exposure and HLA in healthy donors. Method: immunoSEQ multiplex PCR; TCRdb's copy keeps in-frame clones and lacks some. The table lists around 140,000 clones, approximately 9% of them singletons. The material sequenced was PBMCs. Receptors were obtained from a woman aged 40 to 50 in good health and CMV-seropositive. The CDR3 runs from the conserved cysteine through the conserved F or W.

CDR3 protein: CASSLNQITYEQYF
V gene: TRBV5-1

CDR3 protein: CASSLKGPGTGLHF
V gene: TRBV28

CDR3 protein: CSVAHGQGEDTQYF
V gene: TRBV29-1

CDR3 protein: CASSTSTGELFF
V gene: TRBV7-9

CDR3 protein: CASSLGTSRGGTQYF
V gene: TRBV5-1

CDR3 protein: CASSFGQGVVRDTQYF
V gene: TRBV5-1

CDR3 protein: CAISPGGSGNEKLFF
V gene: TRBV10-3

CDR3 protein: CASSSLAHRYNSPLHF
V gene: TRBV6-5

CDR3 protein: CASSLFSGGVSSQETQYF
V gene: TRBV7-7

CDR3 protein: CASSLGERGLNTEAFF
V gene: TRBV11-2

CDR3 protein: CASSEGATSNQPQHF
V gene: TRBV2

CDR3 protein: CASSLGGTGGHNEQFF
V gene: TRBV11-2

CDR3 protein: CASSKTGGGETQYF
V gene: TRBV7-2

CDR3 protein: CASSSGGHQPQHF
V gene: TRBV6-5

CDR3 protein: CASSPGTSGSYSYNEQFF
V gene: TRBV5-1

CDR3 protein: CARRWTANTEAFF
V gene: TRBV6-4

CDR3 protein: CASSSTGPGGELFF
V gene: TRBV7-3

CDR3 protein: CASSLSGGELGGELFF
V gene: TRBV6-6

CDR3 protein: CASSLVNEEQFF
V gene: TRBV7-9

CDR3 protein: CASSLYRDSPLHF
V gene: TRBV14

CDR3 protein: CASSSSPGVYEQFF
V gene: TRBV11-3

CDR3 protein: CASSRGGDTEAFF
V gene: TRBV21-1

CDR3 protein: CASSSGGISGNTIYF
V gene: TRBV6-6